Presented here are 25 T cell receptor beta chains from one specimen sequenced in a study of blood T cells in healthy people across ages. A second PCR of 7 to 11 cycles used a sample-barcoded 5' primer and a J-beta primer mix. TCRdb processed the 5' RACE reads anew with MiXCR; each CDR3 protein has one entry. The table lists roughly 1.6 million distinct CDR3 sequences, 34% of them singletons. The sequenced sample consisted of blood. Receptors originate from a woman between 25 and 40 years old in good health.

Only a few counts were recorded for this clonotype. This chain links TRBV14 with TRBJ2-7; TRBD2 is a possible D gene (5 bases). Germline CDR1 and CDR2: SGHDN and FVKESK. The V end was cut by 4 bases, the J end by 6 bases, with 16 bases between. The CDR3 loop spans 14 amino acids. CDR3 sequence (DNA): TGTGCCAGCAGCCCCGGGTGGGCTAGCCGCGAGCAGTACTTC. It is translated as CASSPGWASREQYF. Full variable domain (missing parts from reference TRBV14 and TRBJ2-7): EAGVTQFPSHSVIEKGQTVTLRCDPISGHDNLYWYRRVMGKEIKFLLHFVKESKQDESGMPNNRFLAERTGGTYSTLKVQPAELEDSGVYFCASSPGWASREQYFGPGTRLTVT.

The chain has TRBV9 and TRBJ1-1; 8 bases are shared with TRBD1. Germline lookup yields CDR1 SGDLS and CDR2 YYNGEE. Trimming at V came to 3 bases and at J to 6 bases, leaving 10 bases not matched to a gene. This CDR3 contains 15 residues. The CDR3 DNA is TGTGCCAGCAGCGAAACTGGACAGGGAAACGCTGAAGCTTTCTTT. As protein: CASSETGQGNAEAFF.

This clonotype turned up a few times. CDR3 protein: CASSPFFSGQGWETQYF. The CDR3 DNA follows: TGTGCCAGCAGCCCTTTTTTTAGCGGCCAAGGCTGGGAGACCCAGTACTTC. This chain connects TRBV28 to TRBJ2-5, with D possibly TRBD2 on 6 matching bases. The CDR3 length is 17 residues. Germline assignment: CDR1 MDHEN and CDR2 SYDVKM. With 6 bases removed from V and 5 bases from J, the gap between germline ends came to 25 bases.

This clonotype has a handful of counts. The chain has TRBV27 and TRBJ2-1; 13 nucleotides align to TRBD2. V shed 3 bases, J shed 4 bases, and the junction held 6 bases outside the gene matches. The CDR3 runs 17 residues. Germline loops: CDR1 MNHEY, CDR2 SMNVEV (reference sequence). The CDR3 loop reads CASSFRGLAGAYNEQFF. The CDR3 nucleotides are TGTGCCAGCAGTTTCCGCGGACTAGCGGGAGCTTACAATGAGCAGTTCTTC.

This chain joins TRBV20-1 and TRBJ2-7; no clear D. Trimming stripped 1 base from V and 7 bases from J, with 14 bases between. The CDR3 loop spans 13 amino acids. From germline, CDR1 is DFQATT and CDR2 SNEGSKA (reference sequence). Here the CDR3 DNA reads TGCAGTGCTAGAGTCTATTCATACAATGAGCAGTACTTC. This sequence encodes CSARVYSYNEQYF.

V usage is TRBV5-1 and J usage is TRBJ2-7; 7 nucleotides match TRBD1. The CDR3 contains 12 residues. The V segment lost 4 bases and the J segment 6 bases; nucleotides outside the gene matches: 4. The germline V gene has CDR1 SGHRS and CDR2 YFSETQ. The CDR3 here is CASSPWTGEQYF. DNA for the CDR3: TGCGCCAGCAGCCCTTGGACAGGCGAGCAGTACTTC.

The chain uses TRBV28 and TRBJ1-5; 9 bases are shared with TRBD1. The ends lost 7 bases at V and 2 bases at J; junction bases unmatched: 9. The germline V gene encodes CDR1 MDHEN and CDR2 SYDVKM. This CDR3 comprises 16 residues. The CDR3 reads CASTYTGGARNQPQHF. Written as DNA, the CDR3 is TGTGCCAGCACTTACACAGGGGGCGCGCGCAATCAGCCCCAGCATTTT.

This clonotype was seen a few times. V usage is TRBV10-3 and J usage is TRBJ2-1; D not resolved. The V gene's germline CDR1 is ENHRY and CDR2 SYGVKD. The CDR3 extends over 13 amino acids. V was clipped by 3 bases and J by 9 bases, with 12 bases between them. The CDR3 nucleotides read TGTGCCATCAGTGATGGTAGGGAAGGTGAGCAGTTCTTC. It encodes CAISDGREGEQFF.

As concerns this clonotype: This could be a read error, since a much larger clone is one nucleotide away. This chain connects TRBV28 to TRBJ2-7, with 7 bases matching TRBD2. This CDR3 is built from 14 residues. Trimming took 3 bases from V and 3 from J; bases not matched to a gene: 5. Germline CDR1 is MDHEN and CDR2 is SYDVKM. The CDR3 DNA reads TGTGCCAGCAGTTTCGGCGGGAGAGGCTACGAGCAGTACTTC. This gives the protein CASSFGGRGYEQYF.

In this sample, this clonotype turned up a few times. Here the CDR3 DNA reads TGCAGTGCCTCGACTAGCGGGGGGACCTACGAGCAGTACTTC. Protein product: CSASTSGGTYEQYF. The genes are TRBV20-1 and TRBJ2-7, with TRBD2 identical over 13 bases. The junction had 4 bases not matched to a gene; V was cut back by 6 bases and J by 2 bases. Looked up from germline, CDR1 is DFQATT and CDR2 is SNEGSKA (reference sequence). The CDR3 is 14 amino acids.

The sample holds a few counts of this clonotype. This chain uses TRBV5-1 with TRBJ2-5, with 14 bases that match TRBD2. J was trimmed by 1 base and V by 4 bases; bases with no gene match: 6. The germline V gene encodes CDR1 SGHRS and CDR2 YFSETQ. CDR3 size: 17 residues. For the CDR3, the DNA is TGCGCCAGCAGCATCGGACTAGCGGGAGGCCTCCAAGAGACCCAGTACTTC. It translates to CASSIGLAGGLQETQYF.

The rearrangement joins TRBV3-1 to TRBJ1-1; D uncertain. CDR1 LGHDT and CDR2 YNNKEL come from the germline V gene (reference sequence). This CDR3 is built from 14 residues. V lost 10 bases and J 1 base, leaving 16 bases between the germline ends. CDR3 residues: CATALSAGNTEAFF. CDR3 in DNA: TGTGCCACCGCCCTGTCCGCGGGGAACACTGAAGCTTTCTTT.

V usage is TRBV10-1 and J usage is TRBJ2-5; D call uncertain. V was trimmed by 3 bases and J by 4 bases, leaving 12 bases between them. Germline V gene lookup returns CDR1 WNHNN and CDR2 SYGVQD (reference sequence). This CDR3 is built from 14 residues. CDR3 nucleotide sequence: TGCGCCAGCAGTGATATGCCGTCTCGAGAGACCCAGTACTTC. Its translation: CASSDMPSRETQYF.

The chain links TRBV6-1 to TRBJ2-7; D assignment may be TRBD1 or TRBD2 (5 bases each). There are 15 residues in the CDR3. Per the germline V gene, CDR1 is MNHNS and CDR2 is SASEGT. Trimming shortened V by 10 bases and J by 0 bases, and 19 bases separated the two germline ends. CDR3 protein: CATDSGPWSSYEQYF. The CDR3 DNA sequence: TGTGCCACCGACTCGGGACCTTGGAGCTCCTACGAGCAGTACTTC.

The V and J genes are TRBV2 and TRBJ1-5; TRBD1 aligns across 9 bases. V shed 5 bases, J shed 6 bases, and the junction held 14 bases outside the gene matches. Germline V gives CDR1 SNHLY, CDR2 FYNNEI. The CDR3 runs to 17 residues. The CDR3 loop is CASSLPIQGARGQPQHF. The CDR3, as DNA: TGTGCCAGCAGTCTTCCGATACAGGGGGCGCGGGGTCAGCCCCAGCATTTT.

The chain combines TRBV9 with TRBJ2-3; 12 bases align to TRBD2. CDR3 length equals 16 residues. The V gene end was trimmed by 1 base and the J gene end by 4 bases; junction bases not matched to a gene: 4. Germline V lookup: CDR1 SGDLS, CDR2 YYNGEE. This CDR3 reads CASSVRASGGADTQYF. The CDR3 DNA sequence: TGTGCCAGCAGCGTAAGGGCTAGCGGGGGGGCAGATACGCAGTATTTT.

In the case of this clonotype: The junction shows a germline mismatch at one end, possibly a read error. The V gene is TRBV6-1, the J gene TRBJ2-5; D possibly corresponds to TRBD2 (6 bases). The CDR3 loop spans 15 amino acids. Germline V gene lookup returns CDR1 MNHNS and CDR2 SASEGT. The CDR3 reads CAGSEARLVQETQYF. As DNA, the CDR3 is TGTGCCGGCAGTGAAGCGAGACTAGTTCAAGAGACCCAGTACTTC.

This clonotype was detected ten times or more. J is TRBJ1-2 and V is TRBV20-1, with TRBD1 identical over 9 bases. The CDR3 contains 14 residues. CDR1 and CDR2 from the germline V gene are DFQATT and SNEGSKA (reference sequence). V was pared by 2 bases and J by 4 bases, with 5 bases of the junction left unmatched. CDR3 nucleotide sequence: TGCAGTGCTAGAATACAGGGGGCCGGCTATGGCTACACCTTC. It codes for CSARIQGAGYGYTF.

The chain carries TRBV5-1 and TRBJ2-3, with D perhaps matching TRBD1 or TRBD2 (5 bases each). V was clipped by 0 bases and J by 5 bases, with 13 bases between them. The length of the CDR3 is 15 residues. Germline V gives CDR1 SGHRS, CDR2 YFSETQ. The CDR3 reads CASSLGQGPRDTQYF. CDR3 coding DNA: TGCGCCAGCAGCTTGGGGCAGGGACCCAGAGATACGCAGTATTTT.

CDR3 sequence: CASSVEGTGNYEQYF. CDR3 nucleotides: TGTGCCAGCAGCGTAGAAGGGACAGGGAATTACGAGCAGTACTTC. The chain joins TRBV9 to TRBJ2-4, with 9 nucleotides matching TRBD1. Gene TRBJ2-7 matches the end of the DNA better, so the J call may be wrong. CDR1 SGDLS and CDR2 YYNGEE come from the germline V gene. The CDR3 length is 15 residues.

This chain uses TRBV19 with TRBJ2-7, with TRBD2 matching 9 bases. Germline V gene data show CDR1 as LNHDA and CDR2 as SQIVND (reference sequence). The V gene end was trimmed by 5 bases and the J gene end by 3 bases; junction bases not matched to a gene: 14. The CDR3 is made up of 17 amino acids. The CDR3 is CASSAGRLAGFFYEQYF. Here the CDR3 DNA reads TGTGCCAGTAGTGCGGGGAGGCTAGCGGGGTTCTTCTACGAGCAGTACTTC.

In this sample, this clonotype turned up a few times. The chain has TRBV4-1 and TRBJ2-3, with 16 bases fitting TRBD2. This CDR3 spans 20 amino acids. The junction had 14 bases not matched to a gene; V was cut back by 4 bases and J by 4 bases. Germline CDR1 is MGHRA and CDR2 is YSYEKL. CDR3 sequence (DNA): TGCGCCAGCAGCCCGATGCCGGGACTAGCGGGGGGGCATAATGCAGATACGCAGTATTTT. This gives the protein CASSPMPGLAGGHNADTQYF.

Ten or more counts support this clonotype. The CDR3 region has the DNA TGCAGTGCATCTAATGTCTACCTCATGAACACTGAAGCTTTCTTT. It translates to CSASNVYLMNTEAFF. The rearrangement joins TRBV20-1 to TRBJ1-1; D gene ambiguous. Trimming pared 6 bases from V and 0 bases from J, leaving 17 bases between. There are 15 residues in the CDR3. In germline, CDR1 is DFQATT, CDR2 SNEGSKA (reference sequence).

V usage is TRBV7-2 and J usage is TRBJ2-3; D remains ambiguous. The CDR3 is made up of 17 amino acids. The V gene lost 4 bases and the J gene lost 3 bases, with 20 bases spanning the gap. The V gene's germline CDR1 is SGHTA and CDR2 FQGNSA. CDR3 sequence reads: CASSSVPEGHQTDTQYF. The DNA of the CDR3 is TGTGCCAGCAGCTCCGTCCCCGAAGGGCATCAGACAGATACGCAGTATTTT.

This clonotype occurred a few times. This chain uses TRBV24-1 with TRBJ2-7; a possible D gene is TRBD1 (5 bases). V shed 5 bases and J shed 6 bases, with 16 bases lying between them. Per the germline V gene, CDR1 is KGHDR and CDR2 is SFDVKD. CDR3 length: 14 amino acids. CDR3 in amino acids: CATSASWPGIEQYF. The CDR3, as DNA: TGTGCCACCAGTGCCTCCTGGCCAGGGATCGAGCAGTACTTC.